These 31 T cell receptor beta chains came from one sample sequenced in a study of blood T cell repertoires in COVID-19. Sequenced by immunoSEQ multiplex PCR; TCRdb stores in-frame clones only, minus some. Found here are fewer than 150,000 clones, about 88% of them singletons; the top ten hold under 9%. Sequencing was performed on peripheral blood. The receptors here all came from a woman between 65 and 79 years old who had recovered from COVID-19.

The V gene is TRBV7-2, the J gene TRBJ2-6; TRBD2 might be the D (6 bases). Germline V CDR1 and CDR2: SGHTA, FQGNSA. The CDR3 has 18 amino acids. V gave up 1 base and J gave up 4 bases, with 17 bases separating them. The CDR3 protein is CASSLVEVAGPGANVLTF. The CDR3 DNA reads TGTGCCAGCAGCTTAGTTGAGGTCGCGGGGCCCGGGGCCAACGTCCTGACTTTC.

This chain links TRBV6-2 or TRBV6-3 with TRBJ2-7; TRBD1 aligns across 7 bases. Germline CDR1 and CDR2: MNHEY and SVGEGT. V gave up 0 bases and J gave up 12 bases; unmatched junction bases: 8. The CDR3 spans 13 residues. The CDR3 DNA is TGTGCCAGCAGTTACTCAGGGGGCCTGGGACGGTACTTC. It codes for CASSYSGGLGRYF.

The V gene is TRBV7-2, the J gene TRBJ1-6; weak D call: TRBD1 (5 bases). The CDR3 length is 16 residues. V lost 6 bases and J lost 8, with 20 bases in between. Germline V CDR1 and CDR2: SGHTA, FQGNSA. The CDR3 DNA sequence: TGTGCCAGCAGTCCTCAAGGGACTGACCTTTATTCACCCCTCCACTTT. Protein sequence: CASSPQGTDLYSPLHF.

This clone was detected only a few times. This chain links TRBV5-1 with TRBJ1-2; D is unclear. From germline, CDR1 is SGHRS and CDR2 YFSETQ. V lost 4 bases, J lost 3 bases, and 10 bases lay in between. This CDR3 is built from 13 residues. The chain's CDR3 is CASSPEVYYGYTF. CDR3 coding DNA: TGCGCCAGCAGCCCAGAGGTGTACTATGGCTACACCTTC.

The chain links TRBV2 to TRBJ2-5; a weak D match, TRBD2 (6 bases). Trimming took 6 bases from V and 3 from J, leaving 11 bases between them. The CDR3 covers 13 residues. Germline V gene lookup returns CDR1 SNHLY and CDR2 FYNNEI. CDR3 residues: CASSPRGKETQYF. CDR3 in DNA: TGTGCCAGCAGCCCCCGGGGGAAAGAGACCCAGTACTTC.

The chain is built from TRBV4-3 and TRBJ1-3; D not certain. V was cut by 3 bases and J by 2 bases, with 14 bases left in between. CDR1 and CDR2 from the germline V gene are LGHNA and YSLEER. The CDR3 is 16 residues long. The CDR3 is CASSQMREETGNTIYF. DNA for the CDR3: TGCGCCAGCAGCCAGATGAGGGAGGAAACTGGAAACACCATATATTTT.

The chain joins TRBV7-3 to TRBJ2-5; 9 bases are a match to TRBD1. The CDR3 has 16 amino acids. J was trimmed by 4 bases and V by 8 bases; bases with no gene match: 14. The germline V gene encodes CDR1 SGHTA and CDR2 FQGTGA. The CDR3 bases are TGTGCCAGCTCTAAAACTGGGACAGGGATGCGAGAGACCCAGTACTTC. This translates into CASSKTGTGMRETQYF.

The V and J genes are TRBV6-5 and TRBJ2-7, with D possibly matching TRBD1 (5 bases). The CDR3 length is 14 residues. The germline CDR1 and CDR2 sequences are MNHEY and SVGAGI. V dropped 6 bases and J dropped 0 bases, with 12 bases sitting between them. CDR3 sequence (DNA): TGTGCCAGCAGAACTTCGACAGCCTCCTACGAGCAGTACTTC. Its translation: CASRTSTASYEQYF.

The rearrangement joins TRBV18 to TRBJ1-1; maybe TRBD1 (6 bases). Deletions cut 6 bases from V and 0 bases from J, with 8 bases between. CDR1 is KGHSH and CDR2 is LQKENI in the germline V gene. This CDR3 is 13 amino acids long. The DNA for the CDR3 is TGTGCCAGCTCGACAGGATTGAACACTGAAGCTTTCTTT. It translates to CASSTGLNTEAFF.

The chain is built from TRBV28 and TRBJ2-2, with TRBD2 identical over 8 bases. The CDR3 is 12 residues long. Germline loops: CDR1 MDHEN, CDR2 SYDVKM. The chain's CDR3 is CSAGGNTGELFF. The CDR3 bases are TGTTCGGCGGGAGGGAACACCGGGGAGCTGTTTTTT.

The rearrangement uses TRBV2 and TRBJ2-2; 14 bases are shared with TRBD2. Germline values: CDR1 SNHLY, CDR2 FYNNEI. Trimming removed 8 bases from V and 10 bases from J; junction bases left unmatched: 9. The CDR3 has 15 residues. The CDR3, as DNA: TGTGCCAGCGAAACGGGACTAGCGGGAGAGGAGGAGCTGTTTTTT. Translated: CASETGLAGEEELFF.

V usage is TRBV2 and J usage is TRBJ2-1; D perhaps matches TRBD1 (6 bases). V lost 7 bases and J 9 bases, leaving 19 bases between the germline ends. Per germline, CDR1 SNHLY and CDR2 FYNNEI. The CDR3 length is 14 residues. CDR3 coding DNA: TGTGCCAGCAAGGGAACAGGGATTCGGGGTGAGCAGTTCTTC. It is translated as CASKGTGIRGEQFF.

The chain is built from TRBV5-1 and TRBJ2-5; D remains unclear. CDR3 length: 13 residues. The germline V gene encodes CDR1 SGHRS and CDR2 YFSETQ. With 2 bases removed from V and 3 bases from J, the gap between germline ends came to 8 bases. Here the CDR3 DNA reads TGCGCCAGCAGCTTACGAGCTGAAGAGACCCAGTACTTC. Its protein product is CASSLRAEETQYF.

The chain has TRBV5-1 and TRBJ2-1, with 8 nucleotides matching TRBD1. Trimming removed 5 bases from V and 6 bases from J; junction bases left unmatched: 7. Germline CDR1 SGHRS, CDR2 YFSETQ. The CDR3 spans 14 residues. DNA for the CDR3: TGCGCCAGCAGTGGGCAGGGGGCGCCCAATGAGCAGTTCTTC. Residues: CASSGQGAPNEQFF.

This clone was observed once. V is TRBV10-2 and J is TRBJ2-7, with TRBD2 matching 11 bases. J lost 9 bases, V lost 7 bases, and 11 bases had no gene match. This CDR3 comprises 14 residues. Germline CDR1 is WSHSY and CDR2 is SAAADI. Written as DNA, the CDR3 is TGCGCCAGCAAGGCGACTAGCGGGGCGCTAGGGCAGTACTTC. This translates into CASKATSGALGQYF.

V gene TRBV4-1 combines with J gene TRBJ2-5; 9 bases are shared with TRBD2. V lost 4 bases, J lost 3 bases, and 6 bases stayed unmatched. Per the germline V gene, CDR1 is MGHRA and CDR2 is YSYEKL. The CDR3 runs to 15 residues. DNA for the CDR3: TGCGCCAGCAGCCCGGTGGTAGCGGGGGAAGAGACCCAGTACTTC. This translates into CASSPVVAGEETQYF.

The chain recombines TRBV19 with TRBJ1-1; no reliable D call. Germline V CDR1 and CDR2: LNHDA, SQIVND (reference sequence). There are 13 residues in the CDR3. V lost 8 bases to trimming and J lost 4 bases, with 14 bases between them. Here the CDR3 reads CASAAARGTEAFF. The CDR3 bases are TGTGCCAGTGCGGCAGCCCGGGGCACTGAAGCTTTCTTT.

CDR3: CASSLAGRGTEAFF. Written as DNA, the CDR3 is TGTGCCAGCAGCTTAGCGGGGAGGGGCACTGAAGCTTTCTTT. The genes are TRBV13 and TRBJ1-1; D may be TRBD1 (5 bases). CDR3 size: 14 residues. Looked up from germline, CDR1 is PRHDT and CDR2 is FYEKMQ (reference sequence). V was pared by 1 base and J by 4 bases, with 10 bases between.

The chain has TRBV6-1 and TRBJ2-7, with 7 bases identical to TRBD1. This CDR3 has 13 residues. V shed 2 bases, J shed 3 bases, and the junction held 1 base outside the gene matches. Germline values: CDR1 MNHNS, CDR2 SASEGT. CDR3 sequence reads: CASSERGLYEQYF. In nucleotides, the CDR3 is TGTGCCAGCAGTGAAAGGGGGCTCTACGAGCAGTACTTC.

The gene calls are TRBV21-1 and TRBJ1-4; TRBD1, the table's D call, was not compared with the DNA. TRBV21-1 is described as a pseudogene. The CDR3 loop spans 15 amino acids. The CDR3 protein is CASSRDRGPNEKLFF. The CDR3 bases are TGTGCCAGCAGCAGAGACAGGGGACCTAATGAAAAACTGTTTTTT.

This sequence joins TRBV4-2 and TRBJ2-1; 9 bases are a match to TRBD1. This CDR3 contains 17 residues. From germline, CDR1 is LGHNA and CDR2 YNFKEQ. J was trimmed by 7 bases and V by 4 bases; bases with no gene match: 14. CDR3 residues: CASSPQSGTGTNNEQFF. CDR3 sequence (DNA): TGTGCCAGCAGCCCTCAGTCCGGGACAGGGACCAATAATGAGCAGTTCTTC.

The chain uses TRBV5-1 and TRBJ2-7; 7 bases fit TRBD1. CDR1 is SGHRS, CDR2 YFSETQ, per germline. The junction had 9 bases not matched to a gene; V was cut back by 0 bases and J by 6 bases. The CDR3 is made up of 15 amino acids. The CDR3 here is CASSLEGQAFSEQYF. As DNA, the CDR3 is TGCGCCAGCAGCTTGGAAGGACAGGCTTTTTCCGAGCAGTACTTC. The full variable domain, completed using reference TRBV5-1 and TRBJ2-7, is KAGVTQTPRYLIKTRGQQVTLSCSPISGHRSVSWYQQTPGQGLQFLFEYFSETQRNKGNFPGRFSGRQFSNSRSEMNVSTLELGDSALYLCASSLEGQAFSEQYFGPGTRLTVT.

The chain employs TRBV19 and TRBJ2-5; D call uncertain. Germline lookup yields CDR1 LNHDA and CDR2 SQIVND (reference sequence). Between the trimmed V and J ends, which lost 1 base and 1 base, there was a span of 13 bases. CDR3 size: 16 residues. Here the CDR3 DNA reads TGTGCCAGTAGTATAGGAGAGTCATCCCTCCAAGAGACCCAGTACTTC. It codes for CASSIGESSLQETQYF.

The chain has TRBV5-5 and TRBJ2-5; D gene unclear. The CDR3 runs to 15 residues. V lost 2 bases and J 4 bases, leaving 15 bases between the germline ends. CDR1 and CDR2 (germline): SGHKS, YYEKEE (reference sequence). The CDR3 DNA reads TGTGCCAGCAGCTTTAGCAGTGCAGCTGGAGAGACCCAGTACTTC. Translation gives CASSFSSAAGETQYF.

This clone was seen a few times. The genes are TRBV7-9 and TRBJ1-1; D might be TRBD1 (6 bases). The CDR3 has 17 residues. The germline V gene has CDR1 SEHNR and CDR2 FQNEAQ (reference sequence). Trimming pared 5 bases from V and 5 bases from J, leaving 24 bases between. The CDR3 DNA reads TGTGCCAGCAGCCCCCAGGGGACGGGGGGTGTTAGAACTGAAGCTTTCTTT. Translation: CASSPQGTGGVRTEAFF.

The chain couples TRBV28 to TRBJ1-1; 8 nucleotides match TRBD1. V shed 5 bases, J shed 3 bases, and the junction held 8 bases outside the gene matches. The V gene's germline CDR1 is MDHEN and CDR2 SYDVKM. This CDR3 region has 15 residues. In DNA, the CDR3 is TGTGCCAGCAGTCAGCGACAGGGGTCATACACTGAAGCTTTCTTT. It encodes CASSQRQGSYTEAFF.

In DNA, the CDR3 is TGTGCCAGTACCCATCAGAGCGCCAGGGGATATCAGCCCCAGCATTTT. Translating it yields CASTHQSARGYQPQHF. The J gene is TRBJ1-5, the V gene TRBV19, with D tentatively TRBD1 (6 bases). The germline CDR1 and CDR2 sequences are LNHDA and SQIVND (reference sequence). The ends were cut back, 7 bases at V and 5 bases at J, with 21 bases in the middle. CDR3 length: 16 residues.

The CDR3 region is CASSLTGAGYTF. In DNA, the CDR3 is TGCGCCAGCAGCTTGACGGGAGCTGGCTACACCTTC. V usage is TRBV5-1 and J usage is TRBJ1-2; D is undetermined. There are 12 residues in the CDR3. V lost 1 base and J 7 bases, leaving 8 bases between the germline ends. Germline assignment: CDR1 SGHRS and CDR2 YFSETQ.

The genes are TRBV10-3 and TRBJ1-2, with a weak D call TRBD1 (5 bases). The germline gives CDR1 ENHRY, CDR2 SYGVKD. The CDR3 extends over 17 amino acids. V shed 3 bases and J shed 7 bases, with 24 bases lying between them. CDR3 sequence reads: CAISEGALKKGEPGYTF. The CDR3 DNA follows: TGTGCCATCAGTGAAGGGGCCCTCAAAAAAGGAGAACCTGGCTACACCTTC.

The chain links TRBV10-3 to TRBJ2-7; D might be TRBD2 (5 bases). Germline values: CDR1 ENHRY, CDR2 SYGVKD. Trimming left V 8 bases short and J 2 bases short, with 13 bases between. The CDR3 totals 13 residues. CDR3 loop: CAIAPHGTYEQYF. CDR3 DNA: TGTGCCATCGCCCCGCACGGGACCTACGAGCAGTACTTC.

The chain combines TRBV24-1 with TRBJ2-1; D call uncertain. The V end was cut by 3 bases, the J end by 4 bases, with 3 bases between. Per germline, CDR1 KGHDR and CDR2 SFDVKD. This CDR3 region has 12 residues. The CDR3 DNA reads as TGTGCCACCAGTGATCCTTACAATGAGCAGTTCTTC. Translated: CATSDPYNEQFF.